The following is a T cell receptor (beta chain) sequence with its context. This CDR3 comprises 14 residues. Germline trimming cut 5 bases from V and 4 bases from J; bases unmatched to any gene: 3. Germline CDR1 and CDR2: MNHEY and SVGAGI. This record comes from a study of blood T cell repertoires in COVID-19. The wider study: Donors in the United States, Italy and Spain gave samples during acute or convalescent COVID-19.

Original methodology: Researchers report that nucleated cell counts were estimated from reference gene primer amplification. Repertoires were generated with immunoSEQ multiplex PCR, while TCRdb's copy carries only in-frame clones and drops some. That table furnishes V, J and clone size, whereas the DNA furnished D and trimming. This sample has more than 120,000 clones; roughly 87% occur once, and the top ten carry just under 0.95%. The sequence was obtained from a woman aged 45-59 years with acute or convalescent COVID-19. The chain links TRBV6-5 to TRBJ1-4; 8 bases are shared with TRBD1. The specimen sequenced was peripheral blood. CDR3 in amino acids: CASSHRGDNEKLFF. CDR3 DNA sequence: TGTGCCAGCAGTCACAGGGGGGATAATGAAAAACTGTTTTTT.